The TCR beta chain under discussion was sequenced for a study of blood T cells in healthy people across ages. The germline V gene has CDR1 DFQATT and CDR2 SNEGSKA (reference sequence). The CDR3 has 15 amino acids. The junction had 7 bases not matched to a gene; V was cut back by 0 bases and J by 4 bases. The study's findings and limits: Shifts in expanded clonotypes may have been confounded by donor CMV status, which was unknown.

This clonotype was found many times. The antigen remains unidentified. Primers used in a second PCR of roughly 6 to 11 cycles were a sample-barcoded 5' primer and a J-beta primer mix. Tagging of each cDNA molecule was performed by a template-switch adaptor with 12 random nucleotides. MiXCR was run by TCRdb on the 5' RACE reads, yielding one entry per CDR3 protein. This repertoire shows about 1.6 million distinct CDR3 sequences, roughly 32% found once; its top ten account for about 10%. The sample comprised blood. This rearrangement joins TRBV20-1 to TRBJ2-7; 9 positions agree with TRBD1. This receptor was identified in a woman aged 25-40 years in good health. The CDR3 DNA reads TGCAGTGCTAGAGACCCCACAGGGGGCACGTACGAGCAGTACTTC. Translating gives CSARDPTGGTYEQYF.